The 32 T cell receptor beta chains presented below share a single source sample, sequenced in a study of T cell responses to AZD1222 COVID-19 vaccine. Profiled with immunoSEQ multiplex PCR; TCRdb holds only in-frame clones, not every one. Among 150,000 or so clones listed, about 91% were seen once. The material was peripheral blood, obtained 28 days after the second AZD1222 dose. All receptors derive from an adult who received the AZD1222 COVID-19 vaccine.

The CDR3 DNA follows: TGTGCCAGTAGTATAGGTGTGTTATCTGGGGGCGGACAGCCCCAGCATTTT. Translation: CASSIGVLSGGGQPQHF. The rearrangement uses TRBV19 and TRBJ1-5, with a weak D call TRBD1 (6 bases). CDR3 size: 17 residues. Germline V CDR1 and CDR2: LNHDA, SQIVND (reference sequence). The V end was cut by 1 base, the J end by 7 bases, with 20 bases between. The whole variable domain, remainder taken from reference TRBV19 and TRBJ1-5, is DGGITQSPKYLFRKEGQNVTLSCEQNLNHDAMYWYRQDPGQGLRLIYYSQIVNDFQKGDIAEGYSVSREKKESFPLTVTSAQKNPTAFYLCASSIGVLSGGGQPQHFGDGTRLSIL.

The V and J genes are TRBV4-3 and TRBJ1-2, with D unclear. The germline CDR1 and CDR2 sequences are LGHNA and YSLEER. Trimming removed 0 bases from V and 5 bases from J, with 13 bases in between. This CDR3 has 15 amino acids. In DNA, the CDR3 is TGCGCCAGCAGCCAAGATCGAGACATTCTATATGGCTACACCTTC. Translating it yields CASSQDRDILYGYTF.

CDR3 DNA sequence: TGTGCCAGCAGCGTATCCGGACAGGAGGGGACTGAAGCTTTCTTT. Amino acids: CASSVSGQEGTEAFF. The rearrangement uses TRBV9 and TRBJ1-1; TRBD1 agrees at 7 bases. The germline gives CDR1 SGDLS, CDR2 YYNGEE. The CDR3 contains 15 residues. J lost 5 bases, V lost 1 base, and 8 bases had no gene match.

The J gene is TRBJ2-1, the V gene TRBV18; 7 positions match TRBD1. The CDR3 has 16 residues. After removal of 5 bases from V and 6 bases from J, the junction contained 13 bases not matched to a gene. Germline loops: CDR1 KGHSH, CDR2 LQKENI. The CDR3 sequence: CASSSTGASDSNEQFF. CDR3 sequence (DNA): TGTGCCAGCTCATCAACAGGGGCTTCCGACTCCAATGAGCAGTTCTTC.

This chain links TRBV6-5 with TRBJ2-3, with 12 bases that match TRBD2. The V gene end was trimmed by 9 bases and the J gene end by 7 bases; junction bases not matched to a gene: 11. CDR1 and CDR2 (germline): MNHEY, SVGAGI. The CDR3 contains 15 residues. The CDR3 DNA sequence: TGTGCCAGTTGGAAACTAGCGGGAGGCCGTTATACGCAGTATTTT. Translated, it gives CASWKLAGGRYTQYF.

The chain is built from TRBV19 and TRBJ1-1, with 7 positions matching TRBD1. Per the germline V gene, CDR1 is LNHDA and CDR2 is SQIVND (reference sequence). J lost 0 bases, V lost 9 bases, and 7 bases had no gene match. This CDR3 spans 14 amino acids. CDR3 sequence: CASRTGSLNTEAFF. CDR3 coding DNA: TGTGCCAGCCGGACAGGTAGCCTGAACACTGAAGCTTTCTTT.

CDR3 DNA: TGTGCCAGCAGTTATAGCGGACAGCTGTTCTCTGGAAACACCATATATTTT. It codes for CASSYSGQLFSGNTIYF. This sequence joins TRBV28 and TRBJ1-3; D possibly corresponds to TRBD1 (6 bases). Germline-derived CDR1 and CDR2 are MDHEN and SYDVKM. The CDR3 loop spans 17 amino acids. V was cut by 4 bases and J by 0 bases, with 16 bases left in between. Full variable domain (missing parts from reference TRBV28 and TRBJ1-3): DVKVTQSSRYLVKRTGEKVFLECVQDMDHENMFWYRQDPGLGLRLIYFSYDVKMKEKGDIPEGYSVSREKKERFSLILESASTNQTSMYLCASSYSGQLFSGNTIYFGEGSWLTVV.

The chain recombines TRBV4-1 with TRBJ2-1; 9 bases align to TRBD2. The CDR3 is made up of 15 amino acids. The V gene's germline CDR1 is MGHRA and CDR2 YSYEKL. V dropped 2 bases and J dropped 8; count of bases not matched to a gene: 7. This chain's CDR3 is CASSQRRREGDEQFF. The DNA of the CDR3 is TGCGCCAGCAGCCAACGACGGCGGGAGGGGGATGAGCAGTTCTTC.

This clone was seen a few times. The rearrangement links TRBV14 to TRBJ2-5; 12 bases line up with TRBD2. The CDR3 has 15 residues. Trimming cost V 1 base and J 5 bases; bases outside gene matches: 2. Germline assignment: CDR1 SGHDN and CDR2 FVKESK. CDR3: CASSQGLAGVETQYF. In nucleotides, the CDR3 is TGTGCCAGCAGCCAAGGACTAGCGGGGGTGGAGACCCAGTACTTC.

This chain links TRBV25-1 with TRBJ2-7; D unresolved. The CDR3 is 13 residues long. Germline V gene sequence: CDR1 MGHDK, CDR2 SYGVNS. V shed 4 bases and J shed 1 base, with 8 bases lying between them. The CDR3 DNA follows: TGTGCCAGCAGTGTATACGGATCCTACGAGCAGTACTTC. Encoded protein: CASSVYGSYEQYF.

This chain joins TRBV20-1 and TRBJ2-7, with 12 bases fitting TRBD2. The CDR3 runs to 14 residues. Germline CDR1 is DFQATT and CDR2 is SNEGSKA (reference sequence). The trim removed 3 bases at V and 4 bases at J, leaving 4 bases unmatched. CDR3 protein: CSASRLAGGYEQYF. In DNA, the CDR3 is TGCAGTGCTAGTAGGCTAGCGGGAGGGTACGAGCAGTACTTC.

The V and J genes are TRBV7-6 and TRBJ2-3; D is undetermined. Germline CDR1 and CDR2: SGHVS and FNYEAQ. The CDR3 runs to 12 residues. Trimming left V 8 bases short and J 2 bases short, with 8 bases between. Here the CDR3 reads CASVGFTDTQYF. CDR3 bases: TGTGCCAGCGTCGGGTTCACAGATACGCAGTATTTT.

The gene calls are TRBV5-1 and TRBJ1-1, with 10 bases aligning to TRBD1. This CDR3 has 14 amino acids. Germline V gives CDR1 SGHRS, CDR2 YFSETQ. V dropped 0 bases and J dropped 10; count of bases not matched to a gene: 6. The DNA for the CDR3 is TGCGCCAGCAGCTTGGGGGACAGGGGACGTCTAGCTTTCTTT. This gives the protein CASSLGDRGRLAFF.

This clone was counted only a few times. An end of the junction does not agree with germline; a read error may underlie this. The CDR3 protein is CASSLEVGKPDF. As DNA, the CDR3 is TGTGCCAGCAGCTTAGAGGTAGGGAAGCCCGACTTC. This rearrangement joins TRBV7-2 to TRBJ2-7; D is undetermined. The germline V gene has CDR1 SGHTA and CDR2 FQGNSA. This CDR3 is built from 12 residues.

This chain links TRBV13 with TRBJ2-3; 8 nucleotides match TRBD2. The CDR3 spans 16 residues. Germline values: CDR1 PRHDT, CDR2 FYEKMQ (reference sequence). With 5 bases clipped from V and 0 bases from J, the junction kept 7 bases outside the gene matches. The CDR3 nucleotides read TGTGCCAGCAGCCCAGACGGGGGGGCAAGCACAGATACGCAGTATTTT. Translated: CASSPDGGASTDTQYF.

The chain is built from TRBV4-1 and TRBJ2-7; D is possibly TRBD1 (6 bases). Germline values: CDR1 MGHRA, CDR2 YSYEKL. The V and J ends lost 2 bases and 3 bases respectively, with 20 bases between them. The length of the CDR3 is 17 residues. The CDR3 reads CASSQPLQGRLLYEQYF. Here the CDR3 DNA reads TGCGCCAGCAGCCAACCACTTCAGGGGAGACTACTCTACGAGCAGTACTTC.

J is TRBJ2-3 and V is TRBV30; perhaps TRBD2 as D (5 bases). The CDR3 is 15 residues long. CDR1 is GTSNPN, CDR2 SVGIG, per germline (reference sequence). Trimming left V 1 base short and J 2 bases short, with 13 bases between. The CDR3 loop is CAWSARTSITDTQYF. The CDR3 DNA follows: TGTGCCTGGAGTGCACGGACTTCCATCACAGATACGCAGTATTTT.

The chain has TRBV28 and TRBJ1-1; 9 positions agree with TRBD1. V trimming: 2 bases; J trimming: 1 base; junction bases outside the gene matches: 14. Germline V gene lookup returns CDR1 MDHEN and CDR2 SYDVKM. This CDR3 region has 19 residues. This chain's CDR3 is CASSLTIIKSTGGNTEAFF. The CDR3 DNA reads TGTGCCAGCAGTTTAACCATTATTAAGTCGACAGGGGGGAACACTGAAGCTTTCTTT.

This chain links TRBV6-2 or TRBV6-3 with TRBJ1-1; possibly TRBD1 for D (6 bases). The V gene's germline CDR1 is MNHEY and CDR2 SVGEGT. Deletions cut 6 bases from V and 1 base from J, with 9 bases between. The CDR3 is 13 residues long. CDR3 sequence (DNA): TGTGCCAGCAGCCAGACAGGGAACACTGAAGCTTTCTTT. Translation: CASSQTGNTEAFF.

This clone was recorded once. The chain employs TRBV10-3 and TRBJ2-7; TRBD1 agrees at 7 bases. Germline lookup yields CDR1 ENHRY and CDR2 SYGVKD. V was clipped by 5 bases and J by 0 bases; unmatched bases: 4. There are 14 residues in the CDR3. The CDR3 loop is CAISLTGDSYEQYF. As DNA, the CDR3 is TGTGCCATCAGTCTAACAGGGGACTCCTACGAGCAGTACTTC.

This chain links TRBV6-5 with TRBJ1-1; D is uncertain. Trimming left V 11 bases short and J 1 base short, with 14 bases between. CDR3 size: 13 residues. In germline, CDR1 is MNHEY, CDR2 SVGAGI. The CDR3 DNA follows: TGTGCCCACAGCCTCGAGGCGAACACTGAAGCTTTCTTT. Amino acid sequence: CAHSLEANTEAFF.

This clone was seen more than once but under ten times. CDR3: CASSVLGSTGELFF. DNA for the CDR3: TGTGCCAGCAGCGTACTGGGGAGCACCGGGGAGCTGTTTTTT. The chain combines TRBV9 with TRBJ2-2; possibly TRBD2 for D (5 bases). Trimming took off 1 base at V and 4 bases at J, with 8 bases between the two ends. Germline CDR1 is SGDLS and CDR2 is YYNGEE. The CDR3 is made up of 14 amino acids.

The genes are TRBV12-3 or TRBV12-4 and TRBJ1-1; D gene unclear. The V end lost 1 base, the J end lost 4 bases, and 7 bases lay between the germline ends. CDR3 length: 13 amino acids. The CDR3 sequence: CASSLGEVTEAFF. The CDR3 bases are TGTGCCAGCAGTTTAGGGGAAGTCACTGAAGCTTTCTTT.

CDR3 sequence reads: CASSPGTSGRPYNEQFF. CDR3 DNA sequence: TGTGCCAGCAGTCCAGGGACTAGCGGGAGACCCTACAATGAGCAGTTCTTC. The J gene is TRBJ2-1, the V gene TRBV6-2 or TRBV6-3; 14 bases are shared with TRBD2. Germline trimming cut 5 bases from V and 2 bases from J; bases unmatched to any gene: 5. This CDR3 has 17 amino acids. The germline CDR1 and CDR2 sequences are MNHEY and SVGEGT.

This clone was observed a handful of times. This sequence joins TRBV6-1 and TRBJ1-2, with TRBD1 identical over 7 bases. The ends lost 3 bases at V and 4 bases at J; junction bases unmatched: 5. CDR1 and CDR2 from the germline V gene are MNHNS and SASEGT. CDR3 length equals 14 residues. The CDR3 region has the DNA TGTGCCAGCAGTGAGAGGACAGGCGGCTATGGCTACACCTTC. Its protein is CASSERTGGYGYTF.

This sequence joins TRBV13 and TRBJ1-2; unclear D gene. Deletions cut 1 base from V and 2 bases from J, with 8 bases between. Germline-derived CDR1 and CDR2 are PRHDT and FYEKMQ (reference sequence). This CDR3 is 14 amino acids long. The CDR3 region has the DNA TGTGCCAGCAGCTTAGTTGGCAGAAACTATGGCTACACCTTC. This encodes CASSLVGRNYGYTF.

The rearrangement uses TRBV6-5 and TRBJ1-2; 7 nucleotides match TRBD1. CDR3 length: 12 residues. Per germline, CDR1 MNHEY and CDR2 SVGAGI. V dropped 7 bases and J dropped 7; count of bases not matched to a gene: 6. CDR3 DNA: TGTGCCAGCAAGGGAGGGGGCGCTGGCTACACCTTC. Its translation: CASKGGGAGYTF.

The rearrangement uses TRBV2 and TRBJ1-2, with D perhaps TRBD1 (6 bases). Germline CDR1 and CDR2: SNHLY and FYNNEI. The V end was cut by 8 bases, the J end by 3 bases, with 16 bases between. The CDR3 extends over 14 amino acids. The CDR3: CASAPRGADYGYTF. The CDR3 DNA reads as TGTGCCAGCGCCCCAAGGGGGGCTGACTATGGCTACACCTTC.

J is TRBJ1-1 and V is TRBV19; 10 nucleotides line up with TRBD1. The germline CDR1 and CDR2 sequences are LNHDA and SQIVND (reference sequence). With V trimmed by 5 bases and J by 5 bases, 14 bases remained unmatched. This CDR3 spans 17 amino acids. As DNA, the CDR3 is TGTGCCAGTAGTTCCCGACAGGGGGCTTCTTTAAATACTGAAGCTTTCTTT. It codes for CASSSRQGASLNTEAFF.

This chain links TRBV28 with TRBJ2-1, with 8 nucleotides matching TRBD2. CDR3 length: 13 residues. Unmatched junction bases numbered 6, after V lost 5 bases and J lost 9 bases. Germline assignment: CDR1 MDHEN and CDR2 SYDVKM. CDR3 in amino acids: CASSRSSGFEQFF. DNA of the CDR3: TGTGCCAGCAGTCGCTCTAGCGGGTTTGAGCAGTTCTTC.

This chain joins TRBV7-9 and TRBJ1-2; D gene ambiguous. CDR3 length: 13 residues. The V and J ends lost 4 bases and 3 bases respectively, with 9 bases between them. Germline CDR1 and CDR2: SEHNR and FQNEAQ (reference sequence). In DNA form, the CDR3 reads TGTGCCAGCAGCTCCCAATGGGACTATGGCTACACCTTC. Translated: CASSSQWDYGYTF.

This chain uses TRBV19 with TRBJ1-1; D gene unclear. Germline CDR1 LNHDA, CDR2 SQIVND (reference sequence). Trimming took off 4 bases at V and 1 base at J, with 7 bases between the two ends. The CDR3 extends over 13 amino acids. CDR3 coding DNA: TGTGCCAGTAGTACGACGAGGAACACTGAAGCTTTCTTT. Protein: CASSTTRNTEAFF.